These 19 T cell receptor beta chains originate from one sample sequenced in a study of T cell responses to AZD1222 COVID-19 vaccine. Using immunoSEQ multiplex PCR, the repertoire was profiled, and TCRdb retains in-frame clones only, with some absent. In the table there are some 130,000 clones, 85% to 95% of which are singletons. Sequenced material: peripheral blood, taken 28 days after the second AZD1222 dose. The receptors come from an adult who received the AZD1222 COVID-19 vaccine.

A few counts support this clone. The chain combines TRBV29-1 with TRBJ1-1; D not resolved. The V end was cut by 2 bases, the J end by 0 bases, with 7 bases between. CDR3 length: 13 amino acids. Germline V lookup: CDR1 SQVTM, CDR2 ANQGSEA. Written as DNA, the CDR3 is TGCAGCGTTGAACCCGGGGTGAACACTGAAGCTTTCTTT. It yields the protein CSVEPGVNTEAFF.

The CDR3 nucleotides read TGTGCCAGCAGCCAAGATCAGGGGAGCGCAGATACGCAGTATTTT. The encoded protein is CASSQDQGSADTQYF. The rearrangement uses TRBV3-1 (or the pseudogene TRBV3-2) and TRBJ2-3; a possible D gene is TRBD1 (6 bases). V shed 0 bases and J shed 4 bases, with 11 bases lying between them. The CDR3 is 15 residues long. Germline V gene data show CDR1 as LGHDT and CDR2 as YNNKEL (reference sequence).

The V gene is TRBV6-2 or TRBV6-3, the J gene TRBJ1-5; D gene uncertain. This CDR3 is 13 amino acids long. V gave up 5 bases and J gave up 3 bases, with 8 bases separating them. CDR1 is MNHEY, CDR2 SVGEGT, per germline. The CDR3 coding sequence is TGTGCCAGCAGTACACGTTCCAATCAGCCCCAGCATTTT. This codes for CASSTRSNQPQHF.

The V and J genes are TRBV7-8 and TRBJ1-4; the D is unclear. Germline-derived CDR1 and CDR2 are SGHVS and FQNEAQ. The length of the CDR3 is 16 residues. With 1 base removed from V and 4 bases from J, the gap between germline ends came to 13 bases. The CDR3, as DNA: TGTGCCAGCAGCTTAGGGGGAACAGTAATTAATGAAAAACTGTTTTTT. It specifies CASSLGGTVINEKLFF.

This chain links TRBV19 with TRBJ2-2; TRBD2 aligns across 11 bases. V dropped 4 bases and J dropped 5; count of bases not matched to a gene: 9. This CDR3 region has 17 residues. CDR1 is LNHDA and CDR2 is SQIVND in the germline V gene (reference sequence). In nucleotides, the CDR3 is TGTGCCAGTAGTACCTCCCCTTTAGCGGGGGGGACCGGGGAGCTGTTTTTT. This encodes CASSTSPLAGGTGELFF.

The genes are TRBV3-1 (or the pseudogene TRBV3-2) and TRBJ1-1; D not certain. The CDR3 runs 15 residues. CDR1 is LGHDT, CDR2 YNNKEL, per germline (reference sequence). V was cut by 0 bases and J by 1 base, with 9 bases left in between. Written as DNA, the CDR3 is TGTGCCAGCAGCCAAGATGGGCAGGAGAACACTGAAGCTTTCTTT. It codes for CASSQDGQENTEAFF.

This clone turned up a few times. The rearrangement uses TRBV7-9 and TRBJ2-3; D possibly corresponds to TRBD2 (6 bases). This CDR3 has 13 amino acids. Germline assignment: CDR1 SEHNR and CDR2 FQNEAQ (reference sequence). Trimming pared 4 bases from V and 6 bases from J, leaving 11 bases between. CDR3 sequence reads: CASSSGGGDTQYF. The CDR3 DNA follows: TGTGCCAGCAGCTCCGGGGGTGGGGATACGCAGTATTTT.

The CDR3 reads CASSERGGLSGPSYGYTF. For the CDR3, the DNA is TGTGCCAGCAGTGAAAGGGGGGGACTTTCTGGTCCGTCCTATGGCTACACCTTC. This chain links TRBV6-1 with TRBJ1-2, with a tentative D call TRBD1 (6 bases). Deletions cut 2 bases from V and 4 bases from J, with 23 bases between. CDR3 length equals 18 residues. Germline V lookup: CDR1 MNHNS, CDR2 SASEGT.

The V and J genes are TRBV11-3 and TRBJ1-1; D perhaps matches TRBD1 (6 bases). CDR1 SGHNT and CDR2 YENEEA come from the germline V gene. V shed 0 bases and J shed 5 bases, with 10 bases lying between them. The CDR3 is made up of 14 amino acids. The DNA of the CDR3 is TGTGCCAGCAGCTTAGAGCAGGGGAGGACTGAAGCTTTCTTT. This translates into CASSLEQGRTEAFF.

This clone was recorded once. This chain uses TRBV6-6 with TRBJ1-2, with TRBD1 matching over 9 bases. CDR3 size: 16 residues. The V segment lost 6 bases and the J segment 4 bases; nucleotides outside the gene matches: 12. Germline V gives CDR1 MNHNY, CDR2 SVGAGI (reference sequence). The CDR3 loop is CASRNPGTGIFYGYTF. DNA of the CDR3: TGTGCCAGCAGGAATCCCGGGACAGGGATTTTCTATGGCTACACCTTC.

The chain carries TRBV4-1 and TRBJ1-4; D unresolved. V was clipped by 1 base and J by 2 bases, with 14 bases between them. CDR3 length: 17 residues. Looked up from germline, CDR1 is MGHRA and CDR2 is YSYEKL. The CDR3 here is CASSQVDLGFTNEKLFF. The CDR3 coding sequence is TGCGCCAGCAGCCAAGTGGACCTTGGTTTCACTAATGAAAAACTGTTTTTT.

This clone was counted a few times. The chain employs TRBV6-6 and TRBJ2-3; D call uncertain. Germline CDR1 and CDR2: MNHNY and SVGAGI (reference sequence). This CDR3 has 13 residues. Trimming stripped 5 bases from V and 9 bases from J, with 15 bases between. The CDR3 loop reads CASSPFLARTQYF. The CDR3 DNA reads as TGTGCCAGCAGTCCGTTCCTTGCTCGGACGCAGTATTTT.

Comment on this clone: Other nucleotide sequences from this sample produce the same CDR3. CDR3 in amino acids: CAISPGTAGNTIYF. The CDR3 nucleotides read TGTGCCATCAGTCCCGGGACAGCTGGAAACACCATATATTTT. V gene TRBV10-3 combines with J gene TRBJ1-3, with 7 nucleotides matching TRBD1. Germline CDR1 ENHRY, CDR2 SYGVKD. V was pared by 5 bases and J by 2 bases, with 3 bases of the junction left unmatched. This CDR3 contains 14 residues.

The chain joins TRBV9 to TRBJ2-1; TRBD2 matches at 12 bases. The CDR3 is made up of 15 amino acids. The germline gives CDR1 SGDLS, CDR2 YYNGEE. Losses at the gene ends were 3 bases for V and 6 bases for J; bases not matched to a gene: 4. DNA of the CDR3: TGTGCCAGCAGCGCTACTAGCGGGGGGACCAATGAGCAGTTCTTC. As protein: CASSATSGGTNEQFF.

The chain couples TRBV6-5 to TRBJ2-2; D gene ambiguous. Germline V lookup: CDR1 MNHEY, CDR2 SVGAGI. The ends were cut back, 2 bases at V and 4 bases at J, with 11 bases in the middle. CDR3 size: 15 residues. For the CDR3, the DNA is TGTGCCAGCAGTTACAGCCGCTGGGGCACCGGGGAGCTGTTTTTT. It specifies CASSYSRWGTGELFF.

The V and J genes are TRBV7-8 and TRBJ2-6, with D possibly being TRBD2 (6 bases). CDR3 length equals 13 residues. Germline CDR1 SGHVS, CDR2 FQNEAQ. V gave up 10 bases and J gave up 1 base, with 8 bases separating them. The CDR3 sequence: CATGGSGANVLTF. CDR3 DNA: TGTGCCACCGGGGGTTCTGGGGCCAACGTCCTGACTTTC.

The chain carries TRBV14 and TRBJ2-7; tentative D call: TRBD2 (6 bases). Germline lookup yields CDR1 SGHDN and CDR2 FVKESK. The CDR3 length is 17 residues. V lost 4 bases and J 5 bases, leaving 24 bases between the germline ends. The CDR3 bases are TGTGCCAGCAGCCGTGGGGAAGGAGGGGACGACCTAAACGAGCAGTACTTC. Translating gives CASSRGEGGDDLNEQYF. Full variable domain (outside the CDR3, taken from reference TRBV14 and TRBJ2-7): EAGVTQFPSHSVIEKGQTVTLRCDPISGHDNLYWYRRVMGKEIKFLLHFVKESKQDESGMPNNRFLAERTGGTYSTLKVQPAELEDSGVYFCASSRGEGGDDLNEQYFGPGTRLTVT.

The rearrangement links TRBV2 to TRBJ2-1, with 7 bases matching TRBD1. There are 15 residues in the CDR3. Trimming cost V 6 bases and J 5 bases; bases outside gene matches: 10. The germline V gene encodes CDR1 SNHLY and CDR2 FYNNEI. CDR3 sequence: CASRTRGRVDNEQFF. Here the CDR3 DNA reads TGTGCCAGCAGGACGAGGGGGCGGGTCGACAATGAGCAGTTCTTC.

The chain uses TRBV21-1 and TRBJ1-1; TRBD1 is the table's D call and was not checked against the DNA. TRBV21-1 is an annotated pseudogene. This CDR3 spans 13 amino acids. The CDR3 DNA sequence: TGTGCCAGCAGCACTGACAGGAACACTGAAGCTTTCTTT. Residues: CASSTDRNTEAFF.